This TCR beta chain was obtained from a study of shared clonotypes between healthy human individuals. Positively selected for CCR7, the CD45RO-negative cells used as naive CD8 cells excluded terminally differentiated effector memory CD45RA+ cells. When replicate PCRs were run on sorted subsets, they used approximately 0.2 ug DNA, 30,000 to 35,000 T cell genomes. Measured with immunoSEQ multiplex PCR; TCRdb has only the in-frame clones, and not every one. The table includes approximately 1.9 million clones, around 93% detected once. The receptor was isolated from a man aged 18 to 30 in good health. Some clones in this sample may be carry-over from other donors' samples. The sample comprised naive CD8+ T cells from PBMCs.

The CDR3 here is CASSSRDRDIYEQYF. The CDR3, as DNA: TGTGCCAGCAGTAGCAGGGACAGGGATATTTACGAGCAGTACTTC. This chain connects TRBV28 to TRBJ2-7; 9 bases are a match to TRBD1. V shed 5 bases, J shed 4 bases, and the junction held 9 bases outside the gene matches. The CDR3 covers 15 residues. Per germline, CDR1 MDHEN and CDR2 SYDVKM.